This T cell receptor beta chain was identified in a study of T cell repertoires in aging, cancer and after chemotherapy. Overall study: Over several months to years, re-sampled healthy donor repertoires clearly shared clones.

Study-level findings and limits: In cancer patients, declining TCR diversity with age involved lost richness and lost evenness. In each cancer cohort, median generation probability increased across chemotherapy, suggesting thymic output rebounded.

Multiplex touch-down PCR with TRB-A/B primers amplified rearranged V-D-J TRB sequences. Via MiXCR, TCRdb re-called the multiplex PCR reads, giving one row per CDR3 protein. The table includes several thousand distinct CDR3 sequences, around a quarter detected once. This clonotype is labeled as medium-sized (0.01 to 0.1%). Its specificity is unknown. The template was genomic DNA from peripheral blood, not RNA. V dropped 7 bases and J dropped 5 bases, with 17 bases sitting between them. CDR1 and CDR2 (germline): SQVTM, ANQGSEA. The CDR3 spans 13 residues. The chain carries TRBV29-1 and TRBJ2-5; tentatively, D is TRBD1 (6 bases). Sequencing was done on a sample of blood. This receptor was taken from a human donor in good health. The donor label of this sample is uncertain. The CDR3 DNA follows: TGCAGCGGGGCGCCAGGGGCGTCTGAGACCCAGTACTTC. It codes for CSGAPGASETQYF.